Listed below are T cell receptor beta chains from one sample, sequenced in a study of blood T cell repertoires in COVID-19. Profiling relied on immunoSEQ multiplex PCR, and the TCRdb table lists in-frame clones only, not all of them. The repertoire holds approximately 77,000 clones, with approximately 80% as singletons. Sample: peripheral blood. The receptors were gathered from a woman in her 70s with acute or convalescent COVID-19. CDR3s include the opening cysteine and the closing phenylalanine or tryptophan. D genes are given only for firm matches. Clone size, where shown, is once, few, many, or a class for clones that have expanded.

cdr3_nt	cdr3_aa	clone_size	d_call	v_call	j_call
TGTGCCAGCAGCGGAACAGATTTGAACACTGAAGCTTTCTTT	CASSGTDLNTEAFF	NA	NA	TRBV5-4	TRBJ1-1
TGCGCCAGCAGCTTGGGAGCTGGGAGGGAAGCTTTCTTT	CASSLGAGREAFF	NA	NA	TRBV5-1	TRBJ1-1
TGTGCCACCAGTGACCCCCGCACAGGGGACAGAGGGAGGAATACGCAGTATTTT	CATSDPRTGDRGRNTQYF	NA	NA	TRBV24-1	TRBJ2-3
TGTGCCAGCAGTTTATGGGGGGGGTCCGAAGCTTTCTTT	CASSLWGGSEAFF	NA	NA	TRBV27	TRBJ1-1
TGTGCCAGCAGCCTCCCCACTAGCGGGGACAATGAGCAGTTCTTC	CASSLPTSGDNEQFF	NA	TRBD2	TRBV13	TRBJ2-1
TGTGCCAGCAGGACAGGGCCGAACGGAAACACCATATATTTT	CASRTGPNGNTIYF	few	TRBD1	TRBV6-4	TRBJ1-3
TGTGCCAGCAGTCAACGGGGGGGCGCAGACTATGGCTACACCTTC	CASSQRGGADYGYTF	NA	NA	TRBV27	TRBJ1-2
TGTGCCACCAGCAGAGACAGGGGGGCCGTTGGAGATACGCAGTATTTT	CATSRDRGAVGDTQYF	NA	NA	TRBV15	TRBJ2-3
TGTGCCAGCTCACGGGAGACAGGGAGAAAGGAGACCCAGTACTTC	CASSRETGRKETQYF	NA	TRBD1	TRBV18	TRBJ2-5
TGTGCCAGCAGCTCTACTGGACAGTACGAGCAGTACTTC	CASSSTGQYEQYF	NA	NA	TRBV11-2	TRBJ2-7
TGTGCCAGCAGCTTAGCTAAGGAGTACTATGGCTACACCTTC	CASSLAKEYYGYTF	NA	NA	TRBV7-2	TRBJ1-2
TGTGCCAGCAGTCGACAGTGGAACACTGAAGCTTTCTTT	CASSRQWNTEAFF	NA	NA	TRBV6-5	TRBJ1-1
TGTGCCAGCAGCGCCCTCGGGACACCCAATTCACCCCTCCACTTT	CASSALGTPNSPLHF	few	NA	TRBV11-2	TRBJ1-6
TGTGCCAGCATGGGACTAGCGGGGGGTGGAAAAAACATTCAGTACTTC	CASMGLAGGGKNIQYF	NA	TRBD2	TRBV2	TRBJ2-4
TGTGCCAGCAGCTTAGAACACATTATGTACAATGAGCAGTTCTTC	CASSLEHIMYNEQFF	NA	NA	TRBV11-2	TRBJ2-1
TGCGCCAGCAGCCAAGAGGGAGGGCTCTCTGGGGCCAACGTCCTGACTTTC	CASSQEGGLSGANVLTF	NA	TRBD2	TRBV4-3	TRBJ2-6
TGTGCCACCCTGGGACTAGCGGGGCCAGATACGCAGTATTTT	CATLGLAGPDTQYF	medium-sized	TRBD2	TRBV10-3	TRBJ2-3
TGTGCCAGCAGCGAACAGGGTAGTAAAGCCTACGAGCAGTACTTC	CASSEQGSKAYEQYF	NA	NA	TRBV11-2	TRBJ2-7
TGTGCCAGCAGCTTAGGGACAGGGTCAACCTACGAGCAGTACTTC	CASSLGTGSTYEQYF	NA	TRBD1	TRBV7-8	TRBJ2-7
TGCGCCAGCAGCACCGGGACTAGCGCAGATACGCAGTATTTT	CASSTGTSADTQYF	NA	TRBD2	TRBV5-1	TRBJ2-3
TGTGCCAGCAGCTTAGGCCTAAGGGGACAGTTAGACTTC	CASSLGLRGQLDF	NA	TRBD1	TRBV13	TRBJ2-7
TGTGCCAGCAGCCAAGGACAGGGGGTGGGGTCCCAGCATTTT	CASSQGQGVGSQHF	NA	TRBD1	TRBV4-2	TRBJ1-5
TGTGCCAGCAGTTACTCGATTACTATGAATAATTCACCCCTCCACTTT	CASSYSITMNNSPLHF	few	NA	TRBV6-6	TRBJ1-6
TGCGCCAGCAGCCAAGATGCCGCTACCCTTAATTCACCCCTCCACTTT	CASSQDAATLNSPLHF	NA	NA	TRBV4-1	TRBJ1-6
TGCGCCAGCAGCCAAAGCCGGGTTGGGGAGACCCAGTACTTC	CASSQSRVGETQYF	NA	NA	TRBV4-3	TRBJ2-5
TGTGCCAGCAGCCAAGACGAGGGCTCCCTAGGCAATCAGCCCCAGCATTTT	CASSQDEGSLGNQPQHF	few	NA	TRBV4-2	TRBJ1-5
TGCGCCAGCAGCCAAGATATGCGGACAGTAGTTAACTATGGCTACACCTTC	CASSQDMRTVVNYGYTF	once	NA	TRBV4-3	TRBJ1-2
TGTGCCAGCAGTTACCCGCAGGTTAGCAATCAGCCCCAGCATTTT	CASSYPQVSNQPQHF	few	NA	TRBV6-2/TRBV6-3	TRBJ1-5
TGTGCCACCAGCCCGGACAGGGGGCAAACTGAAGCTTTCTTT	CATSPDRGQTEAFF	once	TRBD1	TRBV15	TRBJ1-1
TGTGCCAGCAGCCCGACCCAGGCCGATCAGCCCCAGCATTTT	CASSPTQADQPQHF	NA	NA	TRBV9	TRBJ1-5
TGTGCCAGCAGCTTAACGTCGGCGGGACTGAACACTGAAGCTTTCTTT	CASSLTSAGLNTEAFF	NA	NA	TRBV7-3	TRBJ1-1
TGTGCCAGCAGTTACGACGGACAGTCGAACACTGAAGCTTTCTTT	CASSYDGQSNTEAFF	NA	NA	TRBV6-5	TRBJ1-1
TGTGCCAGGGAGTTTAATAGCGGATTAACTAGCACAGATACGCAGTATTTT	CAREFNSGLTSTDTQYF	NA	NA	TRBV2	TRBJ2-3
TGTGCCAGCAGCTTAGCGGGACAGGAATATGGCTACACCTTC	CASSLAGQEYGYTF	few	TRBD1	TRBV7-2	TRBJ1-2
TGTGCCAGTAGTACTAAAGACGGATTGCCCACCGGGTATAGCAATCAGCCCCAGCATTTT	CASSTKDGLPTGYSNQPQHF	NA	NA	TRBV19	TRBJ1-5
TGTGCCAGCAGCTCACCGACAGGGATCGGCACAGATACGCAGTATTTT	CASSSPTGIGTDTQYF	once	TRBD1	TRBV9	TRBJ2-3
TGTGCCAGCAGTGATATGAGGAGCAATCAGCCCCAGCATTTT	CASSDMRSNQPQHF	few	NA	TRBV2	TRBJ1-5
TGCGCCAGCAGCTTGATGGCAGGGGCTAGCGGAACCTTACACGAGCAGTACTTC	CASSLMAGASGTLHEQYF	NA	NA	TRBV5-1	TRBJ2-7
TGTGCCAGCAGTTTAACTGGGACAGTCGAGACCCAGTACTTC	CASSLTGTVETQYF	NA	TRBD1	TRBV27	TRBJ2-5
TGTGCCAGCAGTTTGACGGGGACAAATTTAAACACCGGGGAGCTGTTTTTT	CASSLTGTNLNTGELFF	NA	NA	TRBV2	TRBJ2-2
TGCAGCGTTCAGGGAATAAGGAACACTGAAGCTTTCTTT	CSVQGIRNTEAFF	NA	NA	TRBV29-1	TRBJ1-1
TGTGCCAGCAGCCCGCGACAGGGGGGCAAAAACATTCAGTACTTC	CASSPRQGGKNIQYF	NA	TRBD1	TRBV11-2	TRBJ2-4
TGTGCCAGCAAATCGGGGTCCACTGAAGCTTTCTTT	CASKSGSTEAFF	NA	NA	TRBV28	TRBJ1-1
TGTGCCAGCAGCCAAGACGTGACAGGAGAGTACTACGAGCAGTACTTC	CASSQDVTGEYYEQYF	NA	NA	TRBV3-1/TRBV3-2	TRBJ2-7
TGTGCCAGCAGCCAAACTCTAGCGGGGGGGCATGGAGATGAGCAGTTCTTC	CASSQTLAGGHGDEQFF	NA	TRBD2	TRBV4-2	TRBJ2-1
TGTGCCAGCAGCCTCGGACTAGCGGGGGGAGGCACAGATACGCAGTATTTT	CASSLGLAGGGTDTQYF	NA	TRBD2	TRBV11-3	TRBJ2-3
TGTGCTAGTGGTTTGGTGCTCCGGGGAGAGGGCAAGACAACTAATGAAAAACTGTTTTTT	CASGLVLRGEGKTTNEKLFF	once	NA	TRBV12-5	TRBJ1-4
TGTGCCAGCAGTTACTTCGGGGCGGGAAGCACTGAAGCTTTCTTT	CASSYFGAGSTEAFF	once	NA	TRBV6-2/TRBV6-3	TRBJ1-1
TGTGCCAGCTCACAGGCGGGGGGGCCAGTAGATACGCAGTATTTT	CASSQAGGPVDTQYF	NA	TRBD2	TRBV18	TRBJ2-3
TGTGCCAGCAGCTTTACCGGGACAGGGGTGGGTAATGAGCAGTTCTTC	CASSFTGTGVGNEQFF	NA	TRBD1	TRBV5-4	TRBJ2-1
TGTGCCAGCAGTTACGTTGCGGGGGGTCCCACAGATACGCAGTATTTT	CASSYVAGGPTDTQYF	NA	TRBD2	TRBV6-5	TRBJ2-3
TGTGCCAGCAGAGAGGGACAGTTTGCCTCCAAAGCCTTATATTTT	CASREGQFASKALYF	NA	TRBD1	TRBV28	TRBJ1-3
TGTGCCAGTACCCAGGGCAGGGCCAACACTGAAGCTTTCTTT	CASTQGRANTEAFF	NA	NA	TRBV19	TRBJ1-1
TGTGCCAGCAGTGAAGCGGGAGGTCGCTACGAGCAGTACTTC	CASSEAGGRYEQYF	NA	NA	TRBV6-1	TRBJ2-7